These 10 T cell receptor beta chains were all obtained from the same sample, sequenced in a study of cytomegalovirus exposure and HLA in healthy donors. Primers included in the PCR were 60 Vbeta and 13 Jbeta primers. TCRdb's copy holds only in-frame clones and misses some; the assay was immunoSEQ multiplex PCR. The sample shows under 50,000 clones, approximately 66% of them seen only once. The sequencing sample was made of PBMCs. The receptors come from a man aged 45-65 years in good health and CMV-seropositive.

Ten or more counts support this clone. This chain links TRBV7-7 with TRBJ1-1, with D uncertain. CDR3 size: 14 residues. V shed 5 bases and J shed 2 bases, with 12 bases lying between them. The germline gives CDR1 SSHAT, CDR2 FNYEAQ (reference sequence). The CDR3 nucleotides read TGTGCCAGCAGCCCGGGTCCGGGAAACACTGAAGCTTTCTTT. It encodes CASSPGPGNTEAFF.

This chain links TRBV10-3 with TRBJ2-7; 8 nucleotides align to TRBD2. The CDR3 runs to 14 residues. Per the germline V gene, CDR1 is ENHRY and CDR2 is SYGVKD. With 6 bases clipped from V and 6 bases from J, the junction kept 10 bases outside the gene matches. CDR3 region: CAISPPGGFREQYF. As DNA, the CDR3 is TGTGCCATCAGCCCCCCGGGAGGGTTCCGCGAGCAGTACTTC.

This chain connects TRBV6-1 to TRBJ2-7; 9 nucleotides match TRBD1. CDR1 MNHNS and CDR2 SASEGT come from the germline V gene. Trimming took 5 bases from V and 3 from J; bases not matched to a gene: 8. This CDR3 is built from 15 residues. Written as DNA, the CDR3 is TGTGCCAGCAGTAGGGGGGGACAGGGCCTCTACGAGCAGTACTTC. Its translation is CASSRGGQGLYEQYF.

The chain employs TRBV6-1 and TRBJ1-3; weak D call: TRBD1 (6 bases). Trimming took off 11 bases at V and 3 bases at J, with 14 bases between the two ends. The CDR3 loop spans 13 amino acids. Germline lookup yields CDR1 MNHNS and CDR2 SASEGT. The DNA of the CDR3 is TGTGCCTGCCAGGGGATCGGTGGAAACACCATATATTTT. Its translation is CACQGIGGNTIYF.

This rearrangement joins TRBV7-2 to TRBJ2-5; tentatively, D is TRBD1 (6 bases). The CDR3 spans 15 residues. CDR1 is SGHTA and CDR2 is FQGNSA in the germline V gene. The V end lost 1 base, the J end lost 3 bases, and 12 bases lay between the germline ends. CDR3 coding DNA: TGTGCCAGCAGCTTAGGTGGCAGGGGAGAAGAGACCCAGTACTTC. This translates into CASSLGGRGEETQYF.

This chain joins TRBV11-3 and TRBJ2-5, with D unresolved. TRBJ2-7 matches the DNA end more closely, so the J call is doubtful. Germline-derived CDR1 and CDR2 are SGHNT and YENEEA. CDR3 length: 13 amino acids. Here the CDR3 DNA reads TGTGCCAGCAGCTTAGATCAAATCTACGAGCAGTACTTC. This sequence encodes CASSLDQIYEQYF.

The chain uses TRBV25-1 and TRBJ2-5, with 13 bases that match TRBD2. Germline assignment: CDR1 MGHDK and CDR2 SYGVNS. The CDR3 spans 16 residues. The junction had 13 bases not matched to a gene; V was cut back by 8 bases and J by 7 bases. The CDR3 is CASATRTSGGPRTQYF. The CDR3 coding sequence is TGTGCCAGCGCGACCAGGACTAGCGGGGGCCCCAGGACCCAGTACTTC.

This chain links TRBV5-1 with TRBJ2-1; 10 bases map to TRBD2. Germline CDR1 and CDR2: SGHRS and YFSETQ. V gave up 2 bases and J gave up 2 bases; unmatched junction bases: 1. This CDR3 is built from 15 residues. The CDR3 loop is CASSLLAGPYNEQFF. The CDR3 nucleotides read TGCGCCAGCAGCTTACTAGCGGGGCCCTACAATGAGCAGTTCTTC.

The rearrangement joins TRBV28 to TRBJ1-4; D may be TRBD1 (5 bases). The V gene's germline CDR1 is MDHEN and CDR2 SYDVKM. This CDR3 spans 14 amino acids. V lost 5 bases and J 2 bases, leaving 9 bases between the germline ends. The CDR3 nucleotides read TGTGCCAGCAGTCTACAGGCTACTAATGAAAAACTGTTTTTT. Translation: CASSLQATNEKLFF.

This clone turned up a few times. V gene TRBV4-2 combines with J gene TRBJ1-5; D gene uncertain. V shed 0 bases and J shed 2 bases, with 14 bases lying between them. The CDR3 is made up of 17 amino acids. CDR1 and CDR2 from the germline V gene are LGHNA and YNFKEQ. CDR3 sequence (DNA): TGTGCCAGCAGCCAAGAGAGGGCAGCAACTGGCAATCAGCCCCAGCATTTT. Translating it yields CASSQERAATGNQPQHF.